The sequence of this T cell receptor (beta chain) was determined in a study of Graves' ophthalmopathy and Graves' hyperthyroidism. The CDR3 is 15 amino acids. Trimming left V 2 bases short and J 0 bases short, with 10 bases between. The V gene's germline CDR1 is SGHRS and CDR2 YFSETQ. TCR beta CDR3 regions were amplified from RNA transcripts. RT-PCR was first run with HTBI primers, then multiplex PCR in a second round. TCRdb ran MiXCR on the multiplex PCR reads and lists one entry per CDR3 protein. The repertoire holds 200,000 to 250,000 distinct CDR3 sequences, with approximately 42% as singletons. The sequence was collected from an adult man with Graves' ophthalmopathy. V and J are TRBV5-1 and TRBJ2-3, with D uncertain. Sequenced sample: peripheral blood. The chain's CDR3 is CASSFFRASTDTQYF. CDR3 bases: TGCGCCAGCAGCTTCTTTCGAGCTAGCACAGATACGCAGTATTTT.